This is a list of T cell receptor beta chains from one sample in a study of blood T cell repertoires in COVID-19. Profiled with immunoSEQ multiplex PCR; TCRdb holds only in-frame clones, not every one. The data contain about 140,000 clones, roughly 88% of them singletons. The sample consisted of peripheral blood. The receptors stem from a man between 60 and 75 years old with active or convalescent COVID-19. Both conserved end residues are part of each CDR3. The D gene is left open where the match is weak. Some rows mark clone size as missing; the rest say once, few, many or name a class of expanded clone.

D gene,clone size,J gene,V gene,CDR3 DNA,CDR3 protein
NA,once,TRBJ2-7,TRBV6-5,TGTGCCAGCAGGCAGAATACAGGGAGCTCCTACGAGCAGTACTTC,CASRQNTGSSYEQYF
TRBD2,NA,TRBJ2-1,TRBV24-1,TGTGCCACCAGTGGAGGTAGCCGGGGACTAGCGGGAGAGCACAATGAGCAGTTCTTC,CATSGGSRGLAGEHNEQFF
TRBD2,NA,TRBJ2-2,TRBV5-1,TGCGCCAGCAGCCCAGGACTAGCGGGGGACACCGGGGAGCTGTTTTTT,CASSPGLAGDTGELFF
NA,NA,TRBJ1-2,TRBV5-1,TGCGCCAGCAGCCCCCGGAGGGGCGCGGGAGGCTACACCTTC,CASSPRRGAGGYTF
NA,NA,TRBJ2-1,TRBV9,TGTGCCAGCAGCCCTCAACCCAGTCATGAGGAGTTCTTC,CASSPQPSHEEFF
NA,once,TRBJ2-1,TRBV9,TGTGCCAGCAGCGTAGGGACTAACTCCTACAATGAGCAGTTCTTC,CASSVGTNSYNEQFF
NA,NA,TRBJ1-5,TRBV5-1,TGCGCCAGCAGCTTGGGAGGGGGTCAGCCCCAGCATTTT,CASSLGGGQPQHF
TRBD1,NA,TRBJ1-1,TRBV7-2,TGTGCCAGCAGCTTAGGGGGACAGGGTAGCACTGAAGCTTTCTTT,CASSLGGQGSTEAFF
TRBD1,NA,TRBJ2-7,TRBV19,TGTGCCAGTAGTGGCCTGGGACAGCTATACGAGCAGTACTTC,CASSGLGQLYEQYF
TRBD1,NA,TRBJ1-2,TRBV19,TGTGCCAGTACCGGGACAGGGTTTTGGAGGGGCTATGGCTACACCTTC,CASTGTGFWRGYGYTF
TRBD1,NA,TRBJ2-5,TRBV7-8,TGTGCCAGCAGCCGTAGACAGGGGGAGACCCAGTACTTC,CASSRRQGETQYF
NA,NA,TRBJ2-5,TRBV5-1,TGCGCCAGCAGCTTGTTAGGGGTCCGAGGTCAAGAGACCCAGTACTTC,CASSLLGVRGQETQYF
NA,NA,TRBJ2-7,TRBV6-2/TRBV6-3,TGTGCCAGCAGTTATCCCCAATACGAGCAGTACTTC,CASSYPQYEQYF
TRBD1,NA,TRBJ1-5,TRBV6-5,TGTGCCAGCAGTCGCGACAGGGTTCAGCCCCAGCATTTT,CASSRDRVQPQHF
NA,NA,TRBJ2-5,TRBV30,TGTGCCTGGACGGTGGGGCGAAACCTTGGGGAGACCCAGTACTTC,CAWTVGRNLGETQYF
TRBD1,NA,TRBJ1-2,TRBV6-5,TGTGCCAGCAGGACAGGGGGCGGTGGCTACACCTTC,CASRTGGGGYTF
NA,NA,TRBJ2-1,TRBV6-2/TRBV6-3,TGTGCCAGCAGTTACTCCGGGGTGAGCTCCTACAATGAGCAGTTCTTC,CASSYSGVSSYNEQFF
NA,once,TRBJ2-2,TRBV9,TGTGCCAGCAGCGTAGAGGGGGACCTCGGGGAGCTGTTTTTT,CASSVEGDLGELFF
TRBD2,NA,TRBJ2-2,TRBV28,TGTGCCAGCACCAGACTAGCGGGAAACACCGGGGAGCTGTTTTTT,CASTRLAGNTGELFF
NA,NA,TRBJ2-7,TRBV19,TGTGCCAGTAGTGAGGCATCTGATAGCTCCTACGAGCAGTACTTC,CASSEASDSSYEQYF
NA,NA,TRBJ2-3,TRBV19,TGTGCCAGTAGTTTTGAGGGAGGCTGGGCAGATACGCAGTATTTT,CASSFEGGWADTQYF
TRBD2,NA,TRBJ2-5,TRBV5-1,TGCGCCAGCAGCCCGGGACTAGCGGGCATCCAAGAGACCCAGTACTTC,CASSPGLAGIQETQYF
TRBD1,NA,TRBJ2-5,TRBV27,TGTGCCAGCAGTCCCCGCCTTGGACAGGGGAGGTGGGAGACCCAGTACTTC,CASSPRLGQGRWETQYF
NA,NA,TRBJ2-5,TRBV6-6,TGTGCCAGCATCGCCCAGCGGGAAGAGACCCAGTACTTC,CASIAQREETQYF
NA,NA,TRBJ1-6,TRBV5-1,TGCGCCAGCCGAGCCATTAATTCACCCCTCCACTTT,CASRAINSPLHF
TRBD2,NA,TRBJ2-2,TRBV5-5,TGTGCCAGCAGCTTGGAACTAGCGGTACACACCGGGGAGCTGTTTTTT,CASSLELAVHTGELFF